These 2 T cell receptor beta chains came from one sample sequenced in a study of blood T cells in healthy people across ages. Alongside a J-beta primer mix, a sample-barcoded 5' primer served in a second PCR lasting roughly 7 to 11 cycles. TCRdb reprocessed the 5' RACE reads via MiXCR and lists one record per CDR3 protein. There are some 640,000 distinct CDR3 sequences in the sample; approximately 50% occur only once, and roughly 30% lies in the top ten. Sequenced: blood. The receptors here all came from a woman aged 55-70 years in good health.

This clonotype has more than one count but fewer than ten. This chain joins TRBV7-2 and TRBJ2-5; D unclear. Trimming left V 5 bases short and J 5 bases short, with 15 bases between. The CDR3 is made up of 14 amino acids. Germline V gives CDR1 SGHTA, CDR2 FQGNSA. The CDR3 spells CASSQTVGWETQYF. The DNA of the CDR3 is TGTGCCAGCAGCCAAACCGTAGGATGGGAGACCCAGTACTTC.

The chain uses TRBV4-3 and TRBJ2-5, with 8 nucleotides matching TRBD1. Trimming removed 4 bases from V and 5 bases from J; junction bases left unmatched: 12. Germline V gene sequence: CDR1 LGHNA, CDR2 YSLEER. This CDR3 is built from 16 residues. The CDR3 sequence is CASSPGQGRAGETQYF. DNA of the CDR3: TGCGCCAGCAGCCCAGGACAGGGTAGGGCAGGGGAGACCCAGTACTTC.